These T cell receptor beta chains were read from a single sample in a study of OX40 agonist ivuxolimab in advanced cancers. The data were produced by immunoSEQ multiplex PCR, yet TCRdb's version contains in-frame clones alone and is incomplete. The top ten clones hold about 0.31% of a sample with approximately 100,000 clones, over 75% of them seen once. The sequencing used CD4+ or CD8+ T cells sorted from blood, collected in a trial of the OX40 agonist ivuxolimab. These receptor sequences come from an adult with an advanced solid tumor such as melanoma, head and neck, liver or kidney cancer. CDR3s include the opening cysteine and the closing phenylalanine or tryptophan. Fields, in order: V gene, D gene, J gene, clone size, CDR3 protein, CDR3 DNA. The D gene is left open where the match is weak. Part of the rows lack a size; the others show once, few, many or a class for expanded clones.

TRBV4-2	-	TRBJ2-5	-	CASSQDLVVKTQYF	TGTGCCAGCAGCCAAGACCTGGTGGTTAAGACCCAGTACTTC
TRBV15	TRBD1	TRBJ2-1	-	CATSKGQGITYNEQFF	TGTGCCACCAGCAAAGGACAGGGCATTACATACAATGAGCAGTTCTTC
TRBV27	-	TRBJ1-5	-	CASSLRSGTPQHF	TGTGCCAGCAGTTTGAGATCGGGGACACCCCAGCATTTT
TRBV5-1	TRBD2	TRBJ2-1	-	CATRIAGDPWDEQFF	TGCGCTACCCGCATAGCGGGAGACCCCTGGGATGAGCAGTTCTTC
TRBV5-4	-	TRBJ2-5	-	CASSLAQGRETQYF	TGTGCCAGCAGCTTAGCACAGGGAAGAGAGACCCAGTACTTC
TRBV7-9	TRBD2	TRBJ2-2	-	CASSLGGSGTGELFF	TGTGCCAGCAGCCTGGGAGGGAGCGGGACCGGGGAGCTGTTTTTT
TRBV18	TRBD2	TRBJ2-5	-	CASSPRRTSGRIFQETQYF	TGTGCCAGCTCCCCAAGAAGGACTAGCGGGAGAATATTCCAAGAGACCCAGTACTTC
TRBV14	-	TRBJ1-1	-	CASSQVPDIEAFF	TGTGCCAGCAGCCAAGTTCCGGACATTGAAGCTTTCTTT
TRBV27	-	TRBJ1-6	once	CASSPDRRGSSYNSPLHF	TGTGCCAGCAGTCCGGACCGCAGGGGTAGCTCCTATAATTCACCCCTCCACTTT
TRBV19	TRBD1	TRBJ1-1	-	CASSPRTGTNTEAFF	TGTGCCAGTAGTCCTCGGACAGGGACGAACACTGAAGCTTTCTTT
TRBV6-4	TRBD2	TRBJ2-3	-	CASSAGLAGNTDTQYF	TGTGCCAGCAGTGCGGGACTAGCGGGGAACACAGATACGCAGTATTTT
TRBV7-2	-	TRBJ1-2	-	CASSLAGGYTF	TGTGCCAGCAGCTTAGCGGGCGGCTACACCTTC
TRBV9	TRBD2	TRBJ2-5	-	CARELAAQETQYF	TGTGCCAGAGAACTAGCGGCACAAGAGACCCAGTACTTC
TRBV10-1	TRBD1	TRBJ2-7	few	CASSRDRGKLGYEQYF	TGCGCCAGCAGCCGGGACAGGGGAAAATTGGGCTACGAGCAGTACTTC
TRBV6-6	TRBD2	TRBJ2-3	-	CATTGRVVPDTQYF	TGTGCCACCACCGGGAGGGTTGTCCCAGATACGCAGTATTTT
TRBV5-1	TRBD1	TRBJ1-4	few	CASSRTGLNEKLFF	TGCGCCAGCAGCCGGACAGGCCTTAATGAAAAACTGTTTTTT
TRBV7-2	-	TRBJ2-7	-	CASSLDGTYEQYF	TGTGCCAGCAGCTTAGACGGGACCTACGAGCAGTACTTC
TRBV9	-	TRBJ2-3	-	CASSAEVFADTQYF	TGTGCCAGCAGCGCCGAGGTTTTCGCAGATACGCAGTATTTT
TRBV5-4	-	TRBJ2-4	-	CASSLERRIQYF	TGTGCCAGCAGCTTGGAGCGGAGAATTCAGTACTTC
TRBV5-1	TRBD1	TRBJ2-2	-	CASSRGQVDTGELFF	TGCGCCAGCAGCCGGGGACAGGTAGACACCGGGGAGCTGTTTTTT
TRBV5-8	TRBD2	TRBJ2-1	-	CASSTGLAVQAYNEQFF	TGTGCCAGCAGCACGGGACTAGCGGTCCAGGCTTACAATGAGCAGTTCTTC
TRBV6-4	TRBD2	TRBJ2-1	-	CASRAGLGPYEQFF	TGTGCCAGCAGGGCGGGACTAGGCCCTTACGAGCAGTTCTTC
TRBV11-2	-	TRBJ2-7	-	CASSLVRGYEQYF	TGTGCCAGCAGCTTAGTCAGGGGCTACGAGCAGTACTTC
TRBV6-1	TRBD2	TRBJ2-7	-	CASSVLGLDSGEQYF	TGTGCCAGCAGTGTTCTGGGACTAGACTCGGGAGAGCAGTACTTC
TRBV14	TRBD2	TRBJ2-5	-	CASSSSGTSVQQETQYF	TGTGCCAGCAGCTCTTCGGGGACTAGCGTTCAACAAGAGACCCAGTACTTC
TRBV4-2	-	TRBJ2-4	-	CASSQVGRQAPLAKNIQYF	TGTGCCAGCAGCCAAGTAGGGAGACAAGCTCCTTTAGCCAAAAACATTCAGTACTTC
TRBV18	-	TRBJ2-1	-	CASSLTDLKINEQFF	TGTGCCAGCTCATTGACAGACCTAAAGATAAATGAGCAGTTCTTC
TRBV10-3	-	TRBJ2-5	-	CAIKAGERETQYF	TGTGCCATCAAGGCAGGGGAGAGGGAGACCCAGTACTTC
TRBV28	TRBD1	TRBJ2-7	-	CASSLRRGQGIFDEQYF	TGTGCCAGCAGTTTAAGGAGAGGACAGGGTATTTTCGACGAGCAGTACTTC
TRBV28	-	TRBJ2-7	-	CASSLGGTRSYEQYF	TGTGCCAGCAGCCTGGGCGGGACGCGCTCTTACGAGCAGTACTTC
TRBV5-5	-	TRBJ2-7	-	CASSWAGGSGYEQYF	TGTGCCAGCAGCTGGGCTGGCGGGTCAGGCTACGAGCAGTACTTC
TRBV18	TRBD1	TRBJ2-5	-	CASSSGQQETQYF	TGTGCCAGCTCATCGGGACAGCAAGAGACCCAGTACTTC
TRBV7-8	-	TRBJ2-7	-	CASSLNPSREQYF	TGTGCCAGCAGCTTAAACCCTAGTCGCGAGCAGTACTTC
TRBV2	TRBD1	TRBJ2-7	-	CASSVQGVAPEQYF	TGTGCCAGCAGTGTACAGGGGGTGGCTCCCGAGCAGTACTTC
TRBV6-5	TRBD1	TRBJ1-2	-	CASSYDRVVGYTF	TGTGCCAGCAGTTACGACAGGGTTGTTGGCTACACCTTC
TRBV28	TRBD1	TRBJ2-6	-	CASSTGAGANVLTF	TGTGCCAGCAGTACAGGGGCTGGGGCCAACGTCCTGACTTTC
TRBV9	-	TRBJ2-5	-	CASSVGGVQETQYF	TGTGCCAGCAGCGTAGGAGGGGTCCAAGAGACCCAGTACTTC
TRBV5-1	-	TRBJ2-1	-	CASSLDGANHNEQFF	TGCGCCAGCAGCTTGGATGGTGCTAACCACAATGAGCAGTTCTTC
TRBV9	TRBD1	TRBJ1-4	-	CASSPREGDRATEKLFF	TGTGCCAGCAGCCCGAGGGAGGGGGACAGGGCAACCGAAAAACTGTTTTTT
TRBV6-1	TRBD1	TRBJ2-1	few	CASRELTGDNEQFF	TGTGCCAGCAGAGAATTAACAGGGGACAATGAGCAGTTCTTC
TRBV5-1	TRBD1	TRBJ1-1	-	CASSLGQGRGMNTEAFF	TGCGCCAGCAGCTTGGGACAGGGAAGGGGAATGAACACTGAAGCTTTCTTT
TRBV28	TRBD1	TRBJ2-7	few	CASSSRTGWRIRQYF	TGTGCCAGCAGTTCCAGGACAGGGTGGCGGATTCGTCAGTACTTC